What follows are 13 T cell receptor beta chains derived from one specimen sequenced in a study of T cells in Graves' hyperthyroidism and ophthalmopathy. Amplified TCR beta CDR3 regions derived from RNA transcripts. Researchers ran a first-round RT-PCR on the TCR CDR3 using the HTBI primer set. TCRdb re-derived calls from the multiplex PCR reads in MiXCR, one entry per CDR3 protein. Of hundreds of thousands of distinct CDR3 sequences in the sample, 14% were seen once. Sequencing used blood. These receptors came from a woman younger than 35 with Graves' hyperthyroidism.

This clonotype has just a few counts. The chain links TRBV4-1 to TRBJ2-2; either TRBD1 or TRBD2 may fit D (6 bases each). Germline V gene data show CDR1 as MGHRA and CDR2 as YSYEKL. V lost 3 bases to trimming and J lost 4 bases, with 12 bases between them. The length of the CDR3 is 15 residues. The CDR3 sequence: CASSHPGAGTGELFF. DNA for the CDR3: TGCGCCAGCAGCCACCCGGGGGCAGGCACCGGGGAGCTGTTTTTT.

This clonotype was seen ten or more times. The CDR3 DNA is TGTGCCAGCAGCCCCCCCCCAGGATCGGATGAGCAGTTCTTC. Its translation: CASSPPPGSDEQFF. The rearrangement uses TRBV11-2 and TRBJ2-1; D gene unclear. CDR1 and CDR2 from the germline V gene are SGHAT and FQNNGV. Trimming cost V 5 bases and J 8 bases, with 16 bases left between them. This CDR3 region has 14 residues.

This clonotype has ten or more counts. This chain joins TRBV2 and TRBJ1-5; D possibly corresponds to TRBD1 (5 bases). The CDR3 runs 19 residues. The ends were cut back, 2 bases at V and 6 bases at J, with 26 bases in the middle. Per germline, CDR1 SNHLY and CDR2 FYNNEI. The DNA for the CDR3 is TGTGCCAGCAGTGAACGAGGGAAATTTACAGGCTCGTCGAGTCAGCCCCAGCATTTT. Encoded protein: CASSERGKFTGSSSQPQHF.

The V gene is TRBV19, the J gene TRBJ1-4; D gene ambiguous. V was pared by 5 bases and J by 7 bases, with 8 bases between. This CDR3 region has 12 residues. Germline V CDR1 and CDR2: LNHDA, SQIVND (reference sequence). The CDR3 here is CASSGGFEKLFF. The CDR3, as DNA: TGTGCCAGTAGTGGAGGATTTGAAAAACTGTTTTTT.

This clonotype was found many times. The chain combines TRBV7-9 with TRBJ2-1; D unresolved. This CDR3 has 13 residues. CDR1 SEHNR and CDR2 FQNEAQ come from the germline V gene (reference sequence). V was pared by 5 bases and J by 8 bases, with 13 bases between. The CDR3 spells CASSLHLVDEQFF. The CDR3, as DNA: TGTGCCAGCAGCCTCCATTTGGTCGATGAGCAGTTCTTC.

The sample holds a few counts of this clonotype. The CDR3: CASSFRGGGAYNEQFF. In DNA form, the CDR3 reads TGTGCCAGCAGTTTCCGTGGGGGAGGGGCCTACAATGAGCAGTTCTTC. The chain is built from TRBV28 and TRBJ2-1; the match to TRBD2 covers 7 bases. CDR1 is MDHEN, CDR2 SYDVKM, per germline. Trimming cost V 3 bases and J 2 bases; bases outside gene matches: 7. The CDR3 is 16 amino acids. Drawing the rest from reference TRBV28 and TRBJ2-1, the complete variable domain is DVKVTQSSRYLVKRTGEKVFLECVQDMDHENMFWYRQDPGLGLRLIYFSYDVKMKEKGDIPEGYSVSREKKERFSLILESASTNQTSMYLCASSFRGGGAYNEQFFGPGTRLTVL.

This clonotype showed up just a few times. The V call is TRBV5-1, the J call TRBJ1-1; D is ambiguous. This CDR3 region has 14 residues. The V and J ends lost 0 bases and 5 bases respectively, with 11 bases between them. The germline V gene has CDR1 SGHRS and CDR2 YFSETQ. CDR3 residues: CASSLVVGSTEAFF. The DNA for the CDR3 is TGCGCCAGCAGCTTGGTCGTGGGGAGTACTGAAGCTTTCTTT.

This clonotype has a count of ten or more. The chain couples TRBV27 to TRBJ2-1; D is possibly TRBD1 or TRBD2 (6 bases each). V dropped 2 bases and J dropped 4 bases, with 12 bases sitting between them. This CDR3 region has 15 residues. Germline assignment: CDR1 MNHEY and CDR2 SMNVEV (reference sequence). The CDR3 loop is CASSLLGGGYNEQFF. The CDR3 nucleotides are TGTGCCAGCAGTTTACTCGGGGGCGGGTACAATGAGCAGTTCTTC.

This clonotype showed up just a few times. The rearrangement uses TRBV30 and TRBJ2-7; TRBD2 is a possible D gene (5 bases). Germline V gene sequence: CDR1 GTSNPN, CDR2 SVGIG (reference sequence). V was cut by 4 bases and J by 3 bases, with 16 bases left in between. This CDR3 has 14 residues. The CDR3 reads CAWTPSSGNYEQYF. Written as DNA, the CDR3 is TGTGCCTGGACCCCAAGCTCGGGAAACTACGAGCAGTACTTC.

This clonotype was recorded many times. The chain's CDR3 is CASSTDYPNEQFF. In nucleotides, the CDR3 is TGTGCCAGCAGCACGGACTACCCCAATGAGCAGTTCTTC. The chain has TRBV7-8 and TRBJ2-1; D may be TRBD2 (6 bases). V was pared by 5 bases and J by 6 bases, with 11 bases between. Germline CDR1 is SGHVS and CDR2 is FQNEAQ. This CDR3 spans 13 amino acids.

This clonotype was counted many times. The chain has TRBV2 and TRBJ1-2; tentatively, D is TRBD1 (5 bases). The CDR3 has 13 residues. The V gene lost 4 bases and the J gene lost 4 bases, with 10 bases spanning the gap. The germline CDR1 and CDR2 sequences are SNHLY and FYNNEI. The DNA of the CDR3 is TGTGCCAGCAGTGGAATGGGGACCTATGGCTACACCTTC. Translation gives CASSGMGTYGYTF. The full variable domain, with the rest looked up from reference TRBV2 and TRBJ1-2, is EPEVTQTPSHQVTQMGQEVILRCVPISNHLYFYWYRQILGQKVEFLVSFYNNEISEKSEIFDDQFSVERPDGSNFTLKIRSTKLEDSAMYFCASSGMGTYGYTFGSGTRLTVV.

In its sample, this clonotype was seen many times. The chain is built from TRBV29-1 and TRBJ2-1; 8 nucleotides align to TRBD2. The V gene end was trimmed by 6 bases and the J gene end by 1 base; junction bases not matched to a gene: 8. The CDR3 extends over 15 amino acids. Germline V lookup: CDR1 SQVTM, CDR2 ANQGSEA. Here the CDR3 reads CSVAPGLGSYNEQFF. CDR3 in DNA: TGCAGCGTGGCACCGGGACTAGGATCCTACAATGAGCAGTTCTTC.

This clonotype has ten or more counts. An end of the junction differs from the germline gene, which may be a read error. V usage is TRBV6-6 and J usage is TRBJ1-5; D is uncertain. Germline V gene data show CDR1 as MNHNY and CDR2 as SVGAGI (reference sequence). This CDR3 is 16 amino acids long. The CDR3 loop is CASSYSPPDSNQLQHF. In nucleotides, the CDR3 is TGTGCCAGCAGTTACTCGCCGCCGGATAGCAATCAGCTCCAGCATTTT.